Listed below are T cell receptor beta chains from one sample, sequenced in a study of OX40 agonist ivuxolimab in advanced cancers. Assay: immunoSEQ multiplex PCR; the TCRdb copy retains only in-frame clones and omits some. The data show roughly 70,000 clones, approximately 81% seen once. The sequencing used CD4+ or CD8+ T cells sorted from blood, collected in a trial of the OX40 agonist ivuxolimab. The receptors were gathered from an adult with an advanced solid tumor such as melanoma, head and neck, liver or kidney cancer. CDR3s include the opening cysteine and the closing phenylalanine or tryptophan. D genes are given only for firm matches. Size values are once, few and many counts, or a class for expanded clones, and some rows have none.

>TRBJ2-2|TRBV7-2|TRBD1|NA
TGTGCCAGCAGCGCCGGGACAGGGATCCCCGGGGAGCTGTTTTTT
CASSAGTGIPGELFF
>TRBJ2-3|TRBV7-9|NA|once
TGTGCCAGCAGCGCGAAACCCCGATCGGACACAGATACGCAGTATTTT
CASSAKPRSDTDTQYF
>TRBJ2-6|TRBV19|TRBD1|NA
TGTGCCAGTAGTACGGATGAGGGGGCGACTGGGGCCAACGTCCTGACTTTC
CASSTDEGATGANVLTF
>TRBJ2-3|TRBV29-1|TRBD2|NA
TGCAGCGTTGGGGGCGGGGGGGATACGCAGTATTTT
CSVGGGGDTQYF
>TRBJ2-2|TRBV15|TRBD2|NA
TGTGCCACCAGCGAGCGGGGGTTGAACACCGGGGAGCTGTTTTTT
CATSERGLNTGELFF
>TRBJ1-5|TRBV7-9|NA|NA
TGTGCCAGCAGCTTAGCAGAGCAGCCCCAGCATTTT
CASSLAEQPQHF
>TRBJ2-2|TRBV5-1|NA|NA
TGCGCCAGCAGCCTGGGGGTGAACGGGGAGCTGTTTTTT
CASSLGVNGELFF
>TRBJ2-7|TRBV4-1|TRBD1|NA
TGCGCCAGCAGCCTAGCACCCGGGACAGACCACTACGAGCAGTACTTC
CASSLAPGTDHYEQYF
>TRBJ1-1|TRBV5-4|TRBD1|few
TGTGCCAGCAGCTTTAGACAGGGTAGGAACACTGAAGCTTTCTTT
CASSFRQGRNTEAFF
>TRBJ2-7|TRBV6-6|NA|once
TGTGCCAGCAGTTTGGACAGAAACTACGAGCAGTACTTC
CASSLDRNYEQYF
>TRBJ2-3|TRBV5-4|TRBD2|NA
TGTGCCAGCAGCTTGGACCTCGCGGGGGACACAGATACGCAGTATTTT
CASSLDLAGDTDTQYF
>TRBJ2-7|TRBV6-6|NA|NA
TGTGCCAGCTATTCCGGGGGAGGCGCCTACGAGCAGTACTTC
CASYSGGGAYEQYF
>TRBJ2-1|TRBV19|TRBD2|NA
TGTGCCAGTAGAGAAGCTCACCTAGCGGGGACCTACAATGAGCAGTTCTTC
CASREAHLAGTYNEQFF
>TRBJ1-2|TRBV12-5|NA|NA
TGTGCTAGTGGTTTGGTAGAGGACGGGACCAACCAACTACGATATGGCTACACCTTC
CASGLVEDGTNQLRYGYTF
>TRBJ2-6|TRBV29-1|NA|once
TGCAGCGTTGCGAACTCTGGGGCCAACGTCCTGACTTTC
CSVANSGANVLTF
>TRBJ1-2|TRBV20-1|NA|NA
TGCAGTGCTAGGCCTCTATATGGCTACACCTTC
CSARPLYGYTF
>TRBJ1-2|TRBV2|NA|NA
TGTGCCAGCGGGGGGCCGGGCCCCGGAGGTGGCTACACCTTC
CASGGPGPGGGYTF
>TRBJ2-3|TRBV9|NA|NA
TGTGCCAGCAGCGTAGAGGGGACAGATACGCAGTATTTT
CASSVEGTDTQYF
>TRBJ1-1|TRBV7-2|TRBD1|NA
TGTGCCAGCAGCGTACCGGGACAGGGAAACACTGAAGCTTTCTTT
CASSVPGQGNTEAFF
>TRBJ1-2|TRBV4-2|NA|NA
TGTGCCAGCAGCCAAGATTCCACGGGGCTTAGGTATGGCTACACCTTC
CASSQDSTGLRYGYTF
>TRBJ1-5|TRBV7-2|NA|NA
TGTGCCAGCAGCTTAACGGTTTTACAGCCCCAGCATTTT
CASSLTVLQPQHF
>TRBJ2-7|TRBV2|TRBD1|NA
TGTGCCAGCAGCCTTCTCCGGGACAGGACCTCCTACGAGCAGTACTTC
CASSLLRDRTSYEQYF
>TRBJ2-1|TRBV12-5|TRBD1|NA
TGTGCTAGTGGTTTCGTGCGTGATGGGACAGGGGCATCGTACAATGAGCAGTTCTTC
CASGFVRDGTGASYNEQFF
>TRBJ1-2|TRBV7-9|NA|NA
TGTGCCAGCAGCCAGGGGCCGGACTATGGCTACACCTTC
CASSQGPDYGYTF
>TRBJ1-6|TRBV6-5|NA|NA
TGTGCCAGCAGTTACTCGAATTTGGGCCCCCCGACCCTCCACTTT
CASSYSNLGPPTLHF
>TRBJ1-5|TRBV10-3|TRBD1|once
TGTGCCATCAGTACACAGGGGGCTCAGCCCCAGCATTTT
CAISTQGAQPQHF
>TRBJ2-3|TRBV7-3|NA|NA
TGTGCCAGCAGCTTAGGTCGGCCCACAGATACGCAGTATTTT
CASSLGRPTDTQYF
>TRBJ2-5|TRBV5-1|NA|NA
TGCGCCAGCAGCTTGGAGTTAACGGAGACCCAGTACTTC
CASSLELTETQYF
>TRBJ2-4|TRBV11-2|NA|NA
TGTGCCAGCACCTCCCTGTTGGGCCTAGCCAAAAACATTCAGTACTTC
CASTSLLGLAKNIQYF
>TRBJ2-2|TRBV10-3|NA|NA
TGTGCCATCAGTGAGTTGGAGGGTCCCGGGGAGCTGTTTTTT
CAISELEGPGELFF
>TRBJ2-5|TRBV5-6|NA|NA
TGTGCCAGCAGCTCGATAGTAGAGAATTTAGAGACCCAGTACTTC
CASSSIVENLETQYF
>TRBJ1-5|TRBV5-1|TRBD1|NA
TGCGCCAGCAGCTTGGGGACAGGGGGCGCGGAACAGCCCCAGCATTTT
CASSLGTGGAEQPQHF
>TRBJ2-7|TRBV5-6|TRBD2|NA
TGTGCCAGCAGCGTGCCCGGGACTAGGGGCTACGAGCAGTACTTC
CASSVPGTRGYEQYF
>TRBJ1-5|TRBV11-2|NA|NA
TGTGCCAGCAGCCAGTACGAGACAGGACCAAAGGTGAGCAATCAGCCCCAGCATTTT
CASSQYETGPKVSNQPQHF
>TRBJ1-5|TRBV19|NA|NA
TGTGCCACCACCCCCGCAGGGGCAGTCATTCATCAGCCCCAGCATTTT
CATTPAGAVIHQPQHF
>TRBJ2-5|TRBV9|TRBD1|NA
TGTGCCAGCAACGACCGGGGGGACAGGGTAGCGACCCAGTACTTC
CASNDRGDRVATQYF
>TRBJ2-5|TRBV2|NA|few
TGTGCCAGCAGTGCAGCAGGGCCAGAGACCCAGTACTTC
CASSAAGPETQYF
>TRBJ2-3|TRBV6-5|TRBD2|once
TGTGCCAGCAGTCCGACTCCCGGGACTAGCGGGGCGCAGTATTTT
CASSPTPGTSGAQYF
>TRBJ1-6|TRBV5-5|NA|NA
TGTGCCAGCAGCTTGGGACAGACAGATAATTCACCCCTCCACTTT
CASSLGQTDNSPLHF
>TRBJ2-3|TRBV5-6|NA|NA
TGTGCCAGCAGCTCCCTTGAGGGTTTCGCAGATACGCAGTATTTT
CASSSLEGFADTQYF
>TRBJ2-7|TRBV6-5|TRBD2|NA
TGTGCCAGCAGCTTACTAGCGGGGGTTCTGGGCGAGCAGTACTTC
CASSLLAGVLGEQYF
>TRBJ1-2|TRBV6-5|TRBD1|NA
TGTGCCAGCAGTTATATTCCAGGGGGCGTCTATGGCTACACCTTC
CASSYIPGGVYGYTF
>TRBJ2-3|TRBV7-2|TRBD2|NA
TGTGCCAGCAGCCCGGGACTAGCGGGGGGTAGAGATACGCAGTATTTT
CASSPGLAGGRDTQYF
>TRBJ2-1|TRBV18|NA|NA
TGTGCCAGCTCACCTGACAGGAGCTCCTACAATGAGCAGTTCTTC
CASSPDRSSYNEQFF
>TRBJ2-1|TRBV6-1|TRBD2|NA
TGTGCCAGCAGTGATCGGCGGGGGGGCCGAGGTGAGCAGTTCTTC
CASSDRRGGRGEQFF